This T cell receptor (beta chain) was retrieved from a study of cytomegalovirus exposure and HLA in healthy donors. This clone occurred once. V lost 6 bases and J lost 2, with 15 bases in between. Germline V gives CDR1 MNHEY, CDR2 SVGAGI. The CDR3 loop spans 15 amino acids. The primer mix had 60 Vbeta and 13 Jbeta primers. TCRdb keeps only in-frame clones here, not all; method: immunoSEQ multiplex PCR. The data show approximately 190,000 clones, approximately 82% seen once. The sample comprised PBMCs. The clonotype originates from a woman between 18 and 29 years old in good health and CMV-seropositive. This sequence joins TRBV6-5 and TRBJ2-3; a weak D match, TRBD1 (6 bases). CDR3 sequence: CASSRDRTNTDTQYF. CDR3 nucleotide sequence: TGTGCCAGCAGCCGTGACAGGACAAACACAGATACGCAGTATTTT.